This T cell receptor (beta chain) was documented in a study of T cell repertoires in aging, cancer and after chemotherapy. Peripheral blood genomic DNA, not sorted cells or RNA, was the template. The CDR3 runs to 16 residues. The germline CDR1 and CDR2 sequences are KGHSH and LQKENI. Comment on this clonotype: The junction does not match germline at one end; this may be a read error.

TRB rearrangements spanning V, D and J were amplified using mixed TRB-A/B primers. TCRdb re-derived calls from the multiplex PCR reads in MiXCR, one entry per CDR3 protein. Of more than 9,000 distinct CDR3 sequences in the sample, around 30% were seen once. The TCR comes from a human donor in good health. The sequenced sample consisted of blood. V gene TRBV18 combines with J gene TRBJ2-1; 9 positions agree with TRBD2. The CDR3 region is CACSPPGREGLGEQFF. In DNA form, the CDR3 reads TGTGCCTGCTCACCACCCGGGCGGGAGGGCCTCGGGGAGCAGTTCTTC.